This TCR beta chain was identified in a study of blood T cell repertoires in COVID-19 (dated by TCRdb to about 2020). Turning to the overall study: The collaborator samples originated in the United States, Italy and Spain and spanned the acute and convalescent phases of COVID-19. The material from the prospective study consisted of cDNA or gDNA derived from T cells, B-cell-depleted T cells, or PBMCs. The dataset comprised deeply sampled blood TCRbeta repertoires from subjects exposed to, actively infected with, or recovered from COVID-19. A freely available public database, intended as a resource for researchers studying the immune response to SARS-CoV-2, is where the repertoires were released. The samples were drawn from two sources: the first 160 participants of the ongoing ImmuneRACE study, and 1,254 subjects contributed by 6 global collaborators. The sample metadata nearly always contained a de-identified subject ID, COVID-19 status, age in years and sex. Where available, HLA class I and class II types were taken from metadata supplied by the sample provider and were not determined by assay-based typing. Here is what the overall study found, with its caveats: How much clinical and demographic metadata was included differed by source and by participant, and the metadata was provided uncurated.

A remark on this clone: Its antigen remains unidentified. No base-level quality is on record; no much larger clone is a single base apart.

The collaborating institutions used their own protocols to collect whole blood in K2EDTA tubes. For TCRbeta analysis, collaborators shipped samples in one of three forms: frozen whole blood, isolated PBMCs, or DNA extracted from either of those sample types. V is reduced by 6 bases and J by 9 bases, leaving a spacing of 18 bases between them. Its CDR3 holds 13 amino acids, cysteine through phenylalanine. Only CDR3 DNA is held: 39 bases, read in frame from base 1. CDR1 and CDR2, per the germline V gene, are SQVTM and ANQGSEA. The immunoSEQ Assay, a bias-controlled multiplex PCR, was used to amplify TCRbeta CDR3 regions from genomic DNA. Per the original workflow: Within the assay, amplification of reference gene primers was used to estimate how many nucleated cells each sample contained. To quantify the absolute abundance of each unique TCRbeta CDR3 rearrangement, sequence reads were collapsed and filtered. For each sample, productive Simpson clonality was calculated by taking the square root of Simpson's diversity index across productive rearrangements. As stored in TCRdb, this immuneACCESS dataset retains in-frame rearrangements with V and J assigned. A fraction of the clones does not appear; measured against another copy, unresolved V genes explain less than half of the discrepancy, and the remainder lacks a known reason. The V and J calls and clone size were taken over from that table, and D and trimming were inferred from the DNA. This sample comprises roughly 91,000 clones, 65% to 80% of them detected only once. The ten most abundant clones make up about 10% of the sample.

The rearrangement joined TRBV29-1 to TRBJ2-1; the D gene is perhaps TRBD2, on 6 matching bases. What was sequenced was peripheral blood. This sequence was found in a man in his sixties or seventies with acute or convalescent COVID-19. The CDR3 loop reads CSVHRGGFVEQFF. The nucleotide sequence reads TGCAGCGTCCACCGCGGAGGGTTTGTTGAGCAGTTCTTC.